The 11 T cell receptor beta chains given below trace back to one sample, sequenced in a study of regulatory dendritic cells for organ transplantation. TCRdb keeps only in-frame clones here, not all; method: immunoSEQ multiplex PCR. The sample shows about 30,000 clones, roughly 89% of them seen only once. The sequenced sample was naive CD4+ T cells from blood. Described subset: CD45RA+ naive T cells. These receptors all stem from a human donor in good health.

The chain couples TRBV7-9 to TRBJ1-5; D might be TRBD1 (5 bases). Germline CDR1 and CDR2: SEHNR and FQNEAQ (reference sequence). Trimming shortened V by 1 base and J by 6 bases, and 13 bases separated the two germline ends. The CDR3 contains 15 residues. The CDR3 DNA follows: TGTGCCAGCAGCTTAGTGGGGGGTGTAAGTCAGCCCCAGCATTTT. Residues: CASSLVGGVSQPQHF. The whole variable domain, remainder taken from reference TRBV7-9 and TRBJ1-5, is DTGVSQNPRHKITKRGQNVTFRCDPISEHNRLYWYRQTLGQGPEFLTYFQNEAQLEKSRLLSDRFSAERPKGSFSTLEIQRTEQGDSAMYLCASSLVGGVSQPQHFGDGTRLSIL.

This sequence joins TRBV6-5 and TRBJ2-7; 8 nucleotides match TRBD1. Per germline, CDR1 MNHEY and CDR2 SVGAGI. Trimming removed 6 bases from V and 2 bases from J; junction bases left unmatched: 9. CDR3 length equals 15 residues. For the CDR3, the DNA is TGTGCCAGCAGCCTCGACAGGGGTACTCCCTACGAGCAGTACTTC. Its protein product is CASSLDRGTPYEQYF.

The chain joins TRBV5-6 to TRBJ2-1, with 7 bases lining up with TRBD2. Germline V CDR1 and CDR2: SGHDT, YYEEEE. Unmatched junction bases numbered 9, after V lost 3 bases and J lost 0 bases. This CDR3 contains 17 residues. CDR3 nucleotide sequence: TGTGCCAGCAGCTCCCGGGGGGTCCTCTTCTCCTACAATGAGCAGTTCTTC. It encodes CASSSRGVLFSYNEQFF.

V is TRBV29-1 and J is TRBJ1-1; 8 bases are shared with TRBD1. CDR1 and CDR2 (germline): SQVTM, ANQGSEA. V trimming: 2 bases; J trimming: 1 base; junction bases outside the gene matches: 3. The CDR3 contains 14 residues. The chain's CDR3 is CSVEIQGGNTEAFF. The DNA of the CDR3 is TGCAGCGTTGAAATACAGGGGGGGAACACTGAAGCTTTCTTT.

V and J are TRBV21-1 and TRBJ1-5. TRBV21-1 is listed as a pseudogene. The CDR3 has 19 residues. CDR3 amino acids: CASSKVEWFRGAWNQPQHF. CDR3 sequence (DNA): TGTGCCAGCAGCAAAGTCGAATGGTTTCGGGGGGCCTGGAATCAGCCCCAGCATTTT.

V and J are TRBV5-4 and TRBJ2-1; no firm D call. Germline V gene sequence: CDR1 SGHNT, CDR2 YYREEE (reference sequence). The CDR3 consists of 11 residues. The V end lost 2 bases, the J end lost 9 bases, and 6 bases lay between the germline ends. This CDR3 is CASSLGGEQFF. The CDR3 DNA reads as TGTGCCAGCAGCTTAGGTGGTGAGCAGTTCTTC. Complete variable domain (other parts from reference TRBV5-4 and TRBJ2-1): ETGVTQSPTHLIKTRGQQVTLRCSSQSGHNTVSWYQQALGQGPQFIFQYYREEENGRGNFPPRFSGLQFPNYSSELNVNALELDDSALYLCASSLGGEQFFGPGTRLTVL.

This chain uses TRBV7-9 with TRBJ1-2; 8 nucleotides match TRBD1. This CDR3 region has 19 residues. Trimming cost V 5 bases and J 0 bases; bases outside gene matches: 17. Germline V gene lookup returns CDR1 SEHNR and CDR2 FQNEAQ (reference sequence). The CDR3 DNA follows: TGTGCCAGCAGCCCGAGTGGACAGGGAGGGAGGGAAGCTAACTATGGCTACACCTTC. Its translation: CASSPSGQGGREANYGYTF.

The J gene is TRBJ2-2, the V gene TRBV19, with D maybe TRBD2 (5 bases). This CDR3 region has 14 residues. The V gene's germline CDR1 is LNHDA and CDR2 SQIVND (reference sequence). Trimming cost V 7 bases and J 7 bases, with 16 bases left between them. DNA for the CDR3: TGTGCCAGTAATCCGGGAACCCGCATCGGGGAGCTGTTTTTT. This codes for CASNPGTRIGELFF.

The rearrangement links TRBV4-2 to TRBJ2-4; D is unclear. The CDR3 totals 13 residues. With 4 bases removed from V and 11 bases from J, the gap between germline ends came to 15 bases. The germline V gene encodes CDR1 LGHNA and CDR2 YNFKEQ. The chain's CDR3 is CASSPLLRTLQYF. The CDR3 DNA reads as TGTGCCAGCAGCCCCCTCCTAAGGACGCTTCAGTACTTC.

This CDR3 reads CASSQDWGQGHVSVYGYTF. CDR3 DNA: TGCGCCAGCAGCCAAGATTGGGGACAGGGCCACGTTAGCGTCTATGGCTACACCTTC. The V call is TRBV4-1, the J call TRBJ1-2; 9 nucleotides match TRBD1. The germline CDR1 and CDR2 sequences are MGHRA and YSYEKL. Germline trimming cut 0 bases from V and 4 bases from J; bases unmatched to any gene: 15. The CDR3 is made up of 19 amino acids.

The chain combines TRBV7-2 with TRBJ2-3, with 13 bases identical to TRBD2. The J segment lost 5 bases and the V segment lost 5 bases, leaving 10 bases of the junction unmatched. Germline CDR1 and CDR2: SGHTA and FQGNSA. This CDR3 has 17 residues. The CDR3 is CASSIELAGGPGDTQYF. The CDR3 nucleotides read TGTGCCAGCAGCATCGAACTAGCGGGAGGGCCGGGAGATACGCAGTATTTT.